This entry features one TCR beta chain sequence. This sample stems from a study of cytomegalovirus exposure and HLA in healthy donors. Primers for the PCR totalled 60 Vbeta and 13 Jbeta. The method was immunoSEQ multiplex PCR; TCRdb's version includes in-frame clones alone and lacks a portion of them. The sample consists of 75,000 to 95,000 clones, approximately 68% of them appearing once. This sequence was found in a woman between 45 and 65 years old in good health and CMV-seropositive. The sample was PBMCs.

Written as DNA, the CDR3 is TGTGCCAGCAGTCAGGGGACCCAATATGGCTACACCTTC. Its protein product is CASSQGTQYGYTF. The chain employs TRBV6-6 and TRBJ1-2; TRBD1 might be the D (6 bases). CDR1 and CDR2 from the germline V gene are MNHNY and SVGAGI (reference sequence). Trimming took 5 bases from V and 5 from J, leaving 12 bases between them. The CDR3 consists of 13 residues.